The 8 T cell receptor beta chains presented below share a single source sample, sequenced in a study of blood T cell repertoires in COVID-19 (dated by TCRdb to 2020 to 2022). Libraries were prepared through the immunoSEQ multiplex PCR assay. The source is immuneACCESS, and TCRdb retained only in-frame sequences with V and J called. Part of the clones is not carried over; for the studies checked, unresolved V genes explain less than half of this, and the remainder is unexplained. Within this sample are 200,000 to 250,000 clones, with roughly 87% of them counted one time only. The ten largest account for roughly 3% of the sample. Sequencing was carried out using peripheral blood. These receptors were collected from a young man with active or convalescent COVID-19.

As concerns this clone: This same CDR3 is encoded by further DNA sequences in the sample. The chain recombines TRBV7-9 with TRBJ2-7; 10 bases fit TRBD1. Germline V CDR1 and CDR2: SEHNR, FQNEAQ (reference sequence). The CDR3 sequence is 14 residues long. After removal of 5 bases from V and 2 bases from J, the junction contained 3 bases not matched to a gene. CDR3 sequence (DNA): TGTGCCAGCAGCGCAGGACAGGGGGCCTACGAGCAGTACTTC. It translates to CASSAGQGAYEQYF.

The chain has TRBV7-2 and TRBJ2-3, with TRBD1 matching 10 bases. This CDR3 comprises 15 residues. Unmatched junction bases numbered 5, after V lost 5 bases and J lost 3 bases. The germline V gene encodes CDR1 SGHTA and CDR2 FQGNSA. CDR3 residues: CASSPTGGKTDTQYF. Written as DNA, the CDR3 is TGTGCCAGCAGCCCGACAGGGGGCAAAACAGATACGCAGTATTTT. The full variable domain, completed using reference TRBV7-2 and TRBJ2-3, is GAGVSQSPSNKVTEKGKDVELRCDPISGHTALYWYRQSLGQGLEFLIYFQGNSAPDKSGLPSDRFSAERTGGSVSTLTIQRTQQEDSAVYLCASSPTGGKTDTQYFGPGTRLTVL.

This clone has just a few counts. CDR3 nucleotide sequence: TGTGCCAGCAGCTCGATCGGACTGAGTGAGCAGTTCTTC. Encoded protein: CASSSIGLSEQFF. The chain has TRBV7-3 and TRBJ2-1; weak D call: TRBD2 (5 bases). CDR1 SGHTA and CDR2 FQGTGA come from the germline V gene. CDR3 length equals 13 residues. Trimming pared 4 bases from V and 9 bases from J, leaving 13 bases between.

This CDR3 is CASRLAGTDTQYF. The CDR3 DNA follows: TGTGCCAGTCGACTAGCGGGCACAGATACGCAGTATTTT. The J gene is TRBJ2-3, the V gene TRBV5-4, with TRBD2 matching over 9 bases. The CDR3 is made up of 13 amino acids. CDR1 SGHNT and CDR2 YYREEE come from the germline V gene (reference sequence). Unmatched junction bases numbered 2, after V lost 8 bases and J lost 1 base.

The V call is TRBV7-3, the J call TRBJ2-3; 7 bases are a match to TRBD2. J was trimmed by 2 bases and V by 5 bases; bases with no gene match: 4. The CDR3 loop spans 14 amino acids. From germline, CDR1 is SGHTA and CDR2 FQGTGA. The CDR3 sequence is CASSLTSVTDTQYF. The CDR3 DNA sequence: TGTGCCAGCAGCCTCACTAGCGTCACAGATACGCAGTATTTT.

The chain combines TRBV10-3 with TRBJ1-5, with TRBD1 identical over 8 bases. The V gene's germline CDR1 is ENHRY and CDR2 SYGVKD. V lost 8 bases and J lost 3; bases outside the gene matches: 6. The CDR3 totals 14 residues. The CDR3 DNA is TGTGCCATCGCTGACAGGGGAAACAATCAGCCCCAGCATTTT. As protein: CAIADRGNNQPQHF.

By its share, this clone is medium-sized. This chain links TRBV14 with TRBJ1-6; D is ambiguous. Germline CDR1 SGHDN, CDR2 FVKESK. V dropped 4 bases and J dropped 14 bases, with 12 bases sitting between them. The CDR3 sequence is 12 residues long. Here the CDR3 reads CASSPTSVALHF. In nucleotides, the CDR3 is TGTGCCAGCAGCCCGACATCGGTGGCCCTCCACTTT. Full variable domain (outside the CDR3, taken from reference TRBV14 and TRBJ1-6): EAGVTQFPSHSVIEKGQTVTLRCDPISGHDNLYWYRRVMGKEIKFLLHFVKESKQDESGMPNNRFLAERTGGTYSTLKVQPAELEDSGVYFCASSPTSVALHFGNGTRLTVT.

In its sample, this clone was seen once. Other DNA sequences in the sample encode the same CDR3. This sequence joins TRBV11-2 and TRBJ1-4; TRBD1 matches 7 bases. The CDR3 consists of 14 residues. The germline V gene encodes CDR1 SGHAT and CDR2 FQNNGV. V dropped 1 base and J dropped 8; count of bases not matched to a gene: 4. This chain's CDR3 is CASSLGQGGEKLFF. DNA for the CDR3: TGTGCCAGCAGCTTAGGACAGGGTGGCGAAAAACTGTTTTTT.